Listed below are T cell receptor beta chains from one sample, sequenced in a study of blood T cell repertoires in COVID-19. Using immunoSEQ multiplex PCR, the repertoire was profiled, and TCRdb retains in-frame clones only, with some absent. The sample lists about 500,000 clones; approximately 89% were seen once. Material for sequencing was peripheral blood. The receptors here all came from a man aged 18 to 30 with COVID-19, enrolled during active disease. The CDR3 runs from the conserved cysteine through the conserved F or W. Part of the rows lack a size; the others show once, few, many or a class for expanded clones.

v_call clone_size cdr3_aa
TRBV19 NA CASSMWGPNEKLFF
TRBV19 NA CASSTGGQGYNEQFF
TRBV7-9 NA CASSLNLRGQETQYF
TRBV4-1 NA CASSQVPDISYEQYF
TRBV2 NA CASTADSRVTAFF
TRBV9 NA CASSVTREGTDTQYF
TRBV5-1 few CASSLTGMSYEQYF
TRBV7-9 NA CASSLVTGGITGANVLTF
TRBV10-2 NA CASSPGTGVGGYTF
TRBV2 NA CASRSQGYSEQYF
TRBV12-5 NA CASGTLRTSGRGNEQFF
TRBV20-1 NA CSASDTANTEAFF
TRBV10-3 NA CAISEATGRFIGEQYF
TRBV13 NA CASRRLQTASTDTQYF
TRBV10-2 NA CASSGDGYTF
TRBV5-5 NA CASSPLGQGENIQYF
TRBV20-1 NA CSARAGSEAFF
TRBV13 NA CASSLGPSLAGDLLNEQFF
TRBV11-3 NA CASSLLPHEQYF
TRBV3-1/TRBV3-2 NA CASSQRTSAVYNEQFF
TRBV5-6 NA CASSLSGGGLEKLFF
TRBV6-5 NA CASFSGTSAEQYF
TRBV3-1/TRBV3-2 NA CASSQDTGIDGYTF
TRBV7-9 NA CASSLAGGETQYF
TRBV6-5 NA CASITQGTGEAFF
TRBV5-6 few CASNWDSDPYGYTF
TRBV2 once CASSDSSSIVDIQYF
TRBV12-3/TRBV12-4 NA CALKEAYYGYTF
TRBV9 NA CASSVAGSGTQETQYF
TRBV27 NA CASRYGRGDNEQFF
TRBV4-1 NA CASSPYTTNEKLFF
TRBV18 once CASSQQGWGLDNYGYTF
TRBV19 NA CASSIGPANYGYTF
TRBV5-4 NA CASSLAARGYYEQYF
TRBV9 NA CASSGSGGTYNEQFF
TRBV4-2 NA CASSQATGSSYEQYF
TRBV2 NA CASSDWDRVSYEQYF
TRBV6-5 NA CASSYDPHPTSYGYTF
TRBV5-1 NA CASSLVGRAYEQYF
TRBV7-9 NA CASSIDSYEQYF
TRBV7-2 NA CASSLAISGSFNEQFF
TRBV11-3 NA CASSLSHRGGSPLHF
TRBV7-8 NA CASSLSGIPYNEQFF
TRBV29-1 once CSVERRGDTDTQYF
TRBV2 NA CASRDRGVWAFF
TRBV5-1 NA CASSLAGLAGTDTQYF
TRBV23-1 NA CASSQGGENEQFF
TRBV2 NA CASSAYEQYF
TRBV5-4 NA CASSVRDRHNYGYTF
TRBV12-5 NA CASGPRQGVISGANVLTF
TRBV4-1 NA CASSQDPTGGGTDTQYF